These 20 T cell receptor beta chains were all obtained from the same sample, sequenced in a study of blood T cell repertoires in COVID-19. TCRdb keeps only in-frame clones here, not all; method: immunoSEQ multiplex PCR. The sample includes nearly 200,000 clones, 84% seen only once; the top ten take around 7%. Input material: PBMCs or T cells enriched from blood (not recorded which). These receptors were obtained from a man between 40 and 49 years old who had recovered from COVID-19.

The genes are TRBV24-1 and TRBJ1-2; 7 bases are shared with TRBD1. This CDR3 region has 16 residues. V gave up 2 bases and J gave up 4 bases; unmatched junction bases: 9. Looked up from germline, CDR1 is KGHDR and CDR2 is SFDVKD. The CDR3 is CATSDSRAGTAYGYTF. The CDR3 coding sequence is TGTGCCACCAGTGATTCCCGAGCTGGGACAGCCTATGGCTACACCTTC.

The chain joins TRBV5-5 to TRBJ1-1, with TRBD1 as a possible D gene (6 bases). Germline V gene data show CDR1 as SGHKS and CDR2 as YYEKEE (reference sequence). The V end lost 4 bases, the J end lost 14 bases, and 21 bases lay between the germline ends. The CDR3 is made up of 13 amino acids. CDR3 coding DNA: TGTGCCAGCAGCAGGACAGTCCCAATTCTGATATTCTTT. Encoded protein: CASSRTVPILIFF.

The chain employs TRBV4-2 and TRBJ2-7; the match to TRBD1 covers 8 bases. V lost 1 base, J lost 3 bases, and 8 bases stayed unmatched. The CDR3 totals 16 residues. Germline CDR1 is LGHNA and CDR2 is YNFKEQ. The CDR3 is CASSQAHGQGLYEQYF. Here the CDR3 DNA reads TGTGCCAGCAGCCAAGCCCATGGACAGGGACTCTACGAGCAGTACTTC.

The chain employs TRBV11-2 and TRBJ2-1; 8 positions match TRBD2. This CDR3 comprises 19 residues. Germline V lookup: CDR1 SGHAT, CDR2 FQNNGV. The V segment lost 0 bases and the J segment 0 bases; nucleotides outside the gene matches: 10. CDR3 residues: CASSLDSGSGVVSYNEQFF. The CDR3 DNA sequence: TGTGCCAGCAGCTTAGATTCGGGTAGCGGGGTAGTCTCCTACAATGAGCAGTTCTTC. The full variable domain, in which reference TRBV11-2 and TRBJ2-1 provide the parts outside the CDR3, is EAGVAQSPRYKIIEKRQSVAFWCNPISGHATLYWYQQILGQGPKLLIQFQNNGVVDDSQLPKDRFSAERLKGVDSTLKIQPAKLEDSAVYLCASSLDSGSGVVSYNEQFFGPGTRLTVL.

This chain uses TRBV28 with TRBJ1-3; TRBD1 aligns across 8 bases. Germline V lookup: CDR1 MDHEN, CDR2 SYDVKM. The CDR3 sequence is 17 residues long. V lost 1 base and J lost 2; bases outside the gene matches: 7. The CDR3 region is CASSLLSTGGPGNTIYF. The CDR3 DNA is TGTGCCAGCAGTTTATTGTCAACAGGGGGTCCTGGAAACACCATATATTTT.

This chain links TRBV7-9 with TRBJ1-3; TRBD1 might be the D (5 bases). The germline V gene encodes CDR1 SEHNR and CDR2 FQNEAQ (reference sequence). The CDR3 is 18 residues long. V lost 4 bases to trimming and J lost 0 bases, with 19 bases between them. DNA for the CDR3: TGTGCCAGCAGCTCCGGGGGGACTGCTACCTTCTCTGGAAACACCATATATTTT. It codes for CASSSGGTATFSGNTIYF.

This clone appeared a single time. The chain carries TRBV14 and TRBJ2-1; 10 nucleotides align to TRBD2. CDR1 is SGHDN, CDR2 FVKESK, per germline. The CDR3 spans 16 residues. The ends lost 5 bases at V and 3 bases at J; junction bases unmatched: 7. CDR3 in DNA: TGTGCCAGCAGCGATCTAGCGGGGGCCAACTACAATGAGCAGTTCTTC. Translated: CASSDLAGANYNEQFF.

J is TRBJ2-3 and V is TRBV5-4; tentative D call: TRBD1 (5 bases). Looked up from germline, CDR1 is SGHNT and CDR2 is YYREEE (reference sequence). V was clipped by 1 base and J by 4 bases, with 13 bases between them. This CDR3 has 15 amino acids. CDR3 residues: CASSLMVGRSDTQYF. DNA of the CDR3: TGTGCCAGCAGCTTGATGGTGGGGCGGTCAGATACGCAGTATTTT. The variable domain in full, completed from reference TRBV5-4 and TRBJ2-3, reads ETGVTQSPTHLIKTRGQQVTLRCSSQSGHNTVSWYQQALGQGPQFIFQYYREEENGRGNFPPRFSGLQFPNYSSELNVNALELDDSALYLCASSLMVGRSDTQYFGPGTRLTVL.

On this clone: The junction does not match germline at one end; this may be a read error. CDR3 region: CASSRTLEGSRNF. CDR3 coding DNA: TGTGCCAGCAGCCGTACTTTGGAGGGTTCAAGGAACTTC. The chain links TRBV13 to TRBJ2-7, with a possible D match to TRBD2 (6 bases). Germline loops: CDR1 PRHDT, CDR2 FYEKMQ (reference sequence). CDR3 length equals 13 residues.

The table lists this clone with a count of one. The CDR3 DNA reads as TGTGCCAGCAGCTTAGGGACAGGGAGTAGCAATCAGCCCCAGCATTTT. Its translation: CASSLGTGSSNQPQHF. The chain carries TRBV7-9 and TRBJ1-5, with 8 bases aligning to TRBD1. Germline V CDR1 and CDR2: SEHNR, FQNEAQ (reference sequence). V gave up 1 base and J gave up 0 bases; unmatched junction bases: 2. This CDR3 spans 16 amino acids.

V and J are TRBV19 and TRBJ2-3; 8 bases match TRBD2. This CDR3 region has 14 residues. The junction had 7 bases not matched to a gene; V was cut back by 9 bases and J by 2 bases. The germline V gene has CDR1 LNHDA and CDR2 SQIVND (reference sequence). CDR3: CARTGGEFTDTQYF. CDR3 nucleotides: TGTGCCAGGACCGGGGGGGAATTCACAGATACGCAGTATTTT.

This CDR3 is CASSSQDNTEAFF. In nucleotides, the CDR3 is TGTGCCAGCAGCTCACAGGACAACACTGAAGCTTTCTTT. The rearrangement links TRBV7-2 to TRBJ1-1, with a weak D call TRBD1 (5 bases). Trimming took off 4 bases at V and 2 bases at J, with 8 bases between the two ends. The V gene's germline CDR1 is SGHTA and CDR2 FQGNSA. CDR3 length equals 13 residues.

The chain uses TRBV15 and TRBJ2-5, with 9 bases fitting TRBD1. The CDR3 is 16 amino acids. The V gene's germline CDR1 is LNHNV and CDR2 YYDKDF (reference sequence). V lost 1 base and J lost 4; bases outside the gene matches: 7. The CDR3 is CATSRVKGQGRETQYF. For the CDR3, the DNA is TGTGCCACCAGCAGAGTAAAGGGACAGGGTCGAGAGACCCAGTACTTC.

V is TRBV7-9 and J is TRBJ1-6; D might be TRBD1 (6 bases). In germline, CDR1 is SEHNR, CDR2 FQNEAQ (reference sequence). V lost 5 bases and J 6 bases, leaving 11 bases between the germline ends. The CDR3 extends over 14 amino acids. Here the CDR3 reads CASSADRPNSPLHF. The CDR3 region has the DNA TGTGCCAGCAGCGCGGACAGACCTAATTCACCCCTCCACTTT.

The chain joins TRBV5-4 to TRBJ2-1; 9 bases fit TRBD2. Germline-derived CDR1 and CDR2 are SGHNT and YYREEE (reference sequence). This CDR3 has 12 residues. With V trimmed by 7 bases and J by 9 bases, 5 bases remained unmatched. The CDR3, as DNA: TGTGCCAGCTCTTCGCGGGGGGGTGAGCAGTTCTTC. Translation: CASSSRGGEQFF.

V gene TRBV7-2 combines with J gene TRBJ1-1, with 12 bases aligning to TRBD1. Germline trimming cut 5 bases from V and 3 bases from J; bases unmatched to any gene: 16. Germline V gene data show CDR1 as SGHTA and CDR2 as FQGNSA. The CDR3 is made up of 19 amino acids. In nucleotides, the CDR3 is TGTGCCAGCAGCATAACCAGCCTAATCCGGGACAGGGGGCACACTGAAGCTTTCTTT. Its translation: CASSITSLIRDRGHTEAFF.

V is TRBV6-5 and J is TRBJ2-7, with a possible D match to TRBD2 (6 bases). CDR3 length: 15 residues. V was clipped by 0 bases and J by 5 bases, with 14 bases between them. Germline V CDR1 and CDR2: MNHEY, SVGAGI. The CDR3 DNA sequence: TGTGCCAGCAGTTACTCAAAAGTTGGGGGGAACGAGCAGTACTTC. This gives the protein CASSYSKVGGNEQYF.

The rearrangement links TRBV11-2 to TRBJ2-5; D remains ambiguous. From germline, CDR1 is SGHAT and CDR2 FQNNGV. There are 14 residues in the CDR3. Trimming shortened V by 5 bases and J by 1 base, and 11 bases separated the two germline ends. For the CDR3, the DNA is TGTGCCAGCAGCCCCTGGGCAGCCCAAGAGACCCAGTACTTC. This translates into CASSPWAAQETQYF. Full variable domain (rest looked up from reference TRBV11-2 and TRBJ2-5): EAGVAQSPRYKIIEKRQSVAFWCNPISGHATLYWYQQILGQGPKLLIQFQNNGVVDDSQLPKDRFSAERLKGVDSTLKIQPAKLEDSAVYLCASSPWAAQETQYFGPGTRLLVL.

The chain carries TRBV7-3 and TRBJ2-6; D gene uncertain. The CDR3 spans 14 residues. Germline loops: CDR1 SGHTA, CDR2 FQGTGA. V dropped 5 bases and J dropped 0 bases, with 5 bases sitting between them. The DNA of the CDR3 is TGTGCCAGCAGCCCTCTCTCTGGGGCCAACGTCCTGACTTTC. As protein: CASSPLSGANVLTF.

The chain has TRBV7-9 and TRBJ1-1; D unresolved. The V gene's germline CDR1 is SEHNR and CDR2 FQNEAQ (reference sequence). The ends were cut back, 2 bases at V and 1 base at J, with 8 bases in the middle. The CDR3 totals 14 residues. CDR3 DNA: TGTGCCAGCAGCTTACTACAGCCGAACACTGAAGCTTTCTTT. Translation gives CASSLLQPNTEAFF.